A single sample is the source of the 20 T cell receptor beta chains below, sequenced in a study of T cell repertoires in cytomegalovirus infection. Their antigens are not known. TCRdb independently ran MiXCR on the reads; one entry per CDR3 protein. Here the sample spans 90,000 to 120,000 distinct CDR3 sequences, roughly 39% being singletons. The specimen was CD8+ T cells from cultured PBMCs, collected from culture after CMV antigen stimulation. Receptors originate from a human donor in good health (CMV status not recorded). Some clones in this sample may be carry-over from other donors' samples.

This clonotype appeared a few times. The chain recombines TRBV11-2 with TRBJ2-1, with 10 nucleotides matching TRBD2. V was pared by 2 bases and J by 2 bases, with 9 bases of the junction left unmatched. Germline CDR1 SGHAT, CDR2 FQNNGV. CDR3 length equals 18 residues. The CDR3, as DNA: TGTGCCAGCAGCTTAACAGCGGGGGGGCCCGGCGCCTACAATGAGCAGTTCTTC. This sequence encodes CASSLTAGGPGAYNEQFF.

This clonotype was seen at least ten times. The chain employs TRBV7-2 and TRBJ2-1; D unclear. CDR1 is SGHTA and CDR2 is FQGNSA in the germline V gene. The CDR3 sequence is 14 residues long. Trimming removed 1 base at V and 2 bases at J, with 6 bases between. This CDR3 reads CASSLEAAYNEQFF. The CDR3 nucleotides read TGTGCCAGCAGCTTAGAGGCAGCCTACAATGAGCAGTTCTTC.

This clonotype was counted at least ten times. The chain couples TRBV4-1 to TRBJ1-5; D not resolved. This CDR3 contains 15 residues. V shed 0 bases and J shed 4 bases, with 10 bases lying between them. Germline V gene sequence: CDR1 MGHRA, CDR2 YSYEKL. In DNA form, the CDR3 reads TGCGCCAGCAGCCAAGAACGGGTCCCTAATCAGCCCCAGCATTTT. It specifies CASSQERVPNQPQHF.

This clonotype was detected many times. The rearrangement links TRBV27 to TRBJ2-3, with D tentatively TRBD2 (5 bases). Trimming left V 2 bases short and J 0 bases short, with 12 bases between. The CDR3 is 16 amino acids. CDR1 is MNHEY and CDR2 is SMNVEV in the germline V gene (reference sequence). CDR3 coding DNA: TGTGCCAGCAGTTTAAACACAGCGGCTAGCACAGATACGCAGTATTTT. As protein: CASSLNTAASTDTQYF.

This chain connects TRBV4-3 to TRBJ1-5; D not resolved. The germline CDR1 and CDR2 sequences are LGHNA and YSLEER. This CDR3 region has 14 residues. With 4 bases removed from V and 0 bases from J, the gap between germline ends came to 7 bases. CDR3 sequence reads: CASSPTLSNQPQHF. The DNA for the CDR3 is TGCGCCAGCAGCCCTACACTTAGCAATCAGCCCCAGCATTTT.

The count of this clonotype is one. The chain employs TRBV5-5 and TRBJ2-7, with TRBD2 matching 12 bases. CDR1 is SGHKS and CDR2 is YYEKEE in the germline V gene (reference sequence). This CDR3 region has 15 residues. The J segment lost 3 bases and the V segment lost 5 bases, leaving 6 bases of the junction unmatched. The chain's CDR3 is CASRPLAGGIYEQYF. CDR3 DNA sequence: TGTGCCAGCAGGCCACTAGCGGGGGGTATCTACGAGCAGTACTTC.

The CDR3 protein is CASSSLGQGAINTEAFF. CDR3 in DNA: TGTGCCAGCAGTTCCCTCGGACAGGGGGCGATAAACACTGAAGCTTTCTTT. The chain uses TRBV12-3 or TRBV12-4 and TRBJ1-1; TRBD1 agrees at 11 bases. Germline trimming cut 4 bases from V and 2 bases from J; bases unmatched to any gene: 9. The CDR3 spans 17 residues.

This clonotype has only a few counts. The chain recombines TRBV7-9 with TRBJ2-2, with D possibly being TRBD1 (6 bases). Trimming took 7 bases from V and 6 from J, leaving 12 bases between them. The CDR3 is 13 amino acids. The V gene's germline CDR1 is SEHNR and CDR2 FQNEAQ (reference sequence). DNA of the CDR3: TGTGCCAGCATCCGCCCAGGGGCCGGGGAGCTGTTTTTT. It specifies CASIRPGAGELFF.

The genes are TRBV7-9 and TRBJ1-4; D uncertain. The CDR3 runs to 14 residues. Germline-derived CDR1 and CDR2 are SEHNR and FQNEAQ (reference sequence). The ends were cut back, 4 bases at V and 5 bases at J, with 11 bases in the middle. The chain's CDR3 is CASSSALGNEKLFF. Here the CDR3 DNA reads TGTGCCAGCAGCTCGGCCCTCGGGAATGAAAAACTGTTTTTT.

The V gene is TRBV19, the J gene TRBJ1-5; D remains unclear. The germline CDR1 and CDR2 sequences are LNHDA and SQIVND (reference sequence). The V gene lost 2 bases and the J gene lost 0 bases, with 14 bases spanning the gap. This CDR3 has 17 amino acids. The CDR3 region has the DNA TGTGCCAGTAGTATATATGCGTCCGGGATTAGCAATCAGCCCCAGCATTTT. Protein: CASSIYASGISNQPQHF.

This clonotype was detected ten times or more. The gene calls are TRBV4-1 and TRBJ1-5, with D perhaps TRBD1 (6 bases). Germline loops: CDR1 MGHRA, CDR2 YSYEKL. The V gene lost 1 base and the J gene lost 2 bases, with 12 bases spanning the gap. There are 16 residues in the CDR3. Here the CDR3 DNA reads TGCGCCAGCAGCCAAGTGTCAGGGGTGGGCAATCAGCCCCAGCATTTT. Amino acid sequence: CASSQVSGVGNQPQHF.

This clonotype occurred a few times. The rearrangement links TRBV7-9 to TRBJ2-5; D ambiguous. V dropped 5 bases and J dropped 4 bases, with 11 bases sitting between them. The CDR3 is 13 residues long. The germline V gene has CDR1 SEHNR and CDR2 FQNEAQ (reference sequence). The CDR3 sequence: CASSPSARETQYF. In nucleotides, the CDR3 is TGTGCCAGCAGCCCTTCGGCTCGAGAGACCCAGTACTTC.

This chain uses TRBV2 with TRBJ2-1; tentatively, D is TRBD1 (6 bases). The CDR3 has 14 residues. With 0 bases removed from V and 7 bases from J, the gap between germline ends came to 10 bases. CDR1 SNHLY and CDR2 FYNNEI come from the germline V gene. Written as DNA, the CDR3 is TGTGCCAGCAGTGAAGCAAAAGGGGGAAATGAGCAGTTCTTC. It encodes CASSEAKGGNEQFF.

V usage is TRBV27 and J usage is TRBJ1-1; D call uncertain. Germline CDR1 and CDR2: MNHEY and SMNVEV (reference sequence). The CDR3 has 13 residues. The V end was cut by 8 bases, the J end by 7 bases, with 17 bases between. The CDR3 sequence is CASGLQSPGEAFF. The CDR3 DNA reads as TGTGCCAGCGGCTTGCAGAGCCCAGGTGAAGCTTTCTTT.

The rearrangement uses TRBV11-1 and TRBJ2-2, with no clear D. The CDR3 consists of 12 residues. Germline CDR1 reads SGHAT; CDR2 reads FQDESV (reference sequence). Trimming took 2 bases from V and 6 from J, leaving 4 bases between them. The CDR3 bases are TGTGCCAGCAGCTTAAAATCCGGGGAGCTGTTTTTT. Its translation is CASSLKSGELFF.

The V gene is TRBV12-3 or TRBV12-4, the J gene TRBJ2-5; TRBD1 matches at 7 bases. The ends lost 5 bases at V and 2 bases at J; junction bases unmatched: 5. The CDR3 is made up of 14 amino acids. The CDR3 loop reads CASSPDRRQETQYF. For the CDR3, the DNA is TGTGCCAGCAGTCCGGACAGGAGGCAAGAGACCCAGTACTTC.

This sequence joins TRBV27 and TRBJ1-1; D possibly corresponds to TRBD1 (5 bases). The CDR3 is 14 residues long. Germline CDR1 is MNHEY and CDR2 is SMNVEV (reference sequence). Trimming left V 5 bases short and J 0 bases short, with 10 bases between. The CDR3 here is CASSLTVMNTEAFF. CDR3 DNA sequence: TGTGCCAGCAGTCTGACAGTTATGAACACTGAAGCTTTCTTT.

The chain recombines TRBV7-6 with TRBJ2-1; TRBD2 agrees at 14 bases. Per germline, CDR1 SGHVS and CDR2 FNYEAQ. With 5 bases clipped from V and 8 bases from J, the junction kept 8 bases outside the gene matches. This CDR3 has 16 residues. The CDR3: CASSTGLAGGLDEQFF. CDR3 sequence (DNA): TGTGCCAGCAGCACCGGACTAGCGGGGGGCCTTGATGAGCAGTTCTTC.

A few counts support this clonotype. The CDR3 sequence is CASSLKVSWVLPDTQYF. CDR3 bases: TGCGCCAGCAGCCTAAAGGTTTCGTGGGTCCTCCCAGATACGCAGTATTTT. The gene calls are TRBV4-1 and TRBJ2-3; D gene unclear. V lost 4 bases and J lost 4, with 21 bases in between. Per germline, CDR1 MGHRA and CDR2 YSYEKL. This CDR3 region has 17 residues.

This clonotype was detected many times. The chain uses TRBV28 and TRBJ2-5, with 8 bases that match TRBD1. Germline CDR1 is MDHEN and CDR2 is SYDVKM. The V gene end was trimmed by 6 bases and the J gene end by 4 bases; junction bases not matched to a gene: 10. This CDR3 contains 15 residues. The CDR3 nucleotides read TGTGCCAGCAGCGAGATTACAGGGGGTGGAGAGACCCAGTACTTC. It is translated as CASSEITGGGETQYF.